These T cell receptor beta chains were read from a single sample in a study of cytomegalovirus exposure and HLA in healthy donors. Sequencing was performed with immunoSEQ multiplex PCR; in TCRdb, only in-frame clones are kept and a portion is missing. The data hold around 200,000 clones, with 80% observed a single time. Sequenced sample: PBMCs. These receptors came from a boy aged 5-17 years in good health and CMV-seronegative. The CDR3 runs from the conserved cysteine through the conserved F or W. The order of the fields is CDR3 length, D gene, V gene, CDR3 protein. A D gene is named only where the DNA matches it firmly.

14	.	TRBV4-3	CASSQAAGSYEQYF
13	.	TRBV28	CASISRVYYGYTF
12	.	TRBV28	CASTSGNQPQHF
17	TRBD2	TRBV2	CASSDYPSGGETDTQYF
15	.	TRBV5-4	CASSLDQGIPYEQYF
16	.	TRBV21-1	CASSKYAGIDTDTQYF
15	TRBD1	TRBV30	CAWKPGTGSRYEQYF
16	TRBD1	TRBV6-5	CASSSPKGASNEKLFF
13	.	TRBV30	CAWSSGGRETQYF
15	TRBD2	TRBV5-5	CASRQSGGLNYEQYF
12	.	TRBV6-1	CASRQWRSEAFF
13	.	TRBV7-8	CASSLDRNTEAFF
14	TRBD2	TRBV19	CASSNPSGGDTQYF
15	.	TRBV2	CASSAEAGSYNEQFF
13	.	TRBV6-5	CASSEALHQPQHF
14	.	TRBV7-9	CASSLTGWNQPQHF
15	TRBD2	TRBV10-3	CAISGREGFTDTQYF
16	.	TRBV5-6	CASSSYGNPWSGELFF
13	TRBD1	TRBV30	CAGDRGTSYEQYF
15	.	TRBV6-5	CASRLQTPGGTEAFF
17	TRBD1	TRBV25-1	CASSEFFRGQTNEKLFF
12	.	TRBV2	CASSRVGDEQYF
16	.	TRBV4-1	CASSQAHRVENTEAFF
16	.	TRBV5-6	CASSLGRRIMNTEAFF
14	.	TRBV5-4	CASSLSGNTGELFF
13	.	TRBV30	CAWSPTGNTEAFF
17	TRBD2	TRBV6-1	CASSAGARLAGGPGRLF
17	TRBD2	TRBV11-2	CASSLGRASGTTYEQYF
16	TRBD1	TRBV6-5	CASSFAGTGVSYEQYF
16	TRBD2	TRBV11-2	CASSSLGTSGSYEQYF
12	.	TRBV30	CAWTGGAYGYTF
15	TRBD1	TRBV15	CATRGTGGNTGELFF
14	.	TRBV18	CASSPPIEDQPQHF
16	.	TRBV4-3	CASSQATGSGANVLTF
14	TRBD1	TRBV10-3	CATAGWDRRDEQYF
12	TRBD1	TRBV29-1	CSVRQGAGEQYF
13	.	TRBV2	CASRMGLFYEQYF
12	.	TRBV7-9	CASSQTGSPLHF
13	.	TRBV7-9	CSSSSTDKVLWYF
15	.	TRBV4-2	CASSQDAGANYGYTF
15	TRBD1	TRBV6-6	CASSYSGQVNTEAFF
16	TRBD1	TRBV4-2	CASSQAGTGIYSPLHF
16	TRBD2	TRBV19	CASSSLAGGLTDTQYF
14	TRBD2	TRBV5-6	CASSTGRGGGTQYF
12	.	TRBV6-1	CASSVRGYGYTF
13	.	TRBV7-9	CASSSMYNSPLHF
16	TRBD1	TRBV6-1	CASSGRQGLEAGELFF
13	.	TRBV30	CAWAPAGNTEAFF
15	.	TRBV7-8	CASSVTGSYNSPLHF
16	TRBD1	TRBV7-9	CASSLTRDRGSCGYTF
13	.	TRBV19	CASSSAYDNEQFF
15	.	TRBV5-1	CASGEGDHSGNTIYF
14	.	TRBV7-3	CASSPIPGGPEAFF
13	.	TRBV5-6	CASSLRTFNEQFF
14	TRBD1	TRBV11-1	CASSHRGGNTEAFF
13	TRBD2	TRBV6-6	CASDNGGRDEQFF
13	.	TRBV5-1	CASSGEGVYEQYF